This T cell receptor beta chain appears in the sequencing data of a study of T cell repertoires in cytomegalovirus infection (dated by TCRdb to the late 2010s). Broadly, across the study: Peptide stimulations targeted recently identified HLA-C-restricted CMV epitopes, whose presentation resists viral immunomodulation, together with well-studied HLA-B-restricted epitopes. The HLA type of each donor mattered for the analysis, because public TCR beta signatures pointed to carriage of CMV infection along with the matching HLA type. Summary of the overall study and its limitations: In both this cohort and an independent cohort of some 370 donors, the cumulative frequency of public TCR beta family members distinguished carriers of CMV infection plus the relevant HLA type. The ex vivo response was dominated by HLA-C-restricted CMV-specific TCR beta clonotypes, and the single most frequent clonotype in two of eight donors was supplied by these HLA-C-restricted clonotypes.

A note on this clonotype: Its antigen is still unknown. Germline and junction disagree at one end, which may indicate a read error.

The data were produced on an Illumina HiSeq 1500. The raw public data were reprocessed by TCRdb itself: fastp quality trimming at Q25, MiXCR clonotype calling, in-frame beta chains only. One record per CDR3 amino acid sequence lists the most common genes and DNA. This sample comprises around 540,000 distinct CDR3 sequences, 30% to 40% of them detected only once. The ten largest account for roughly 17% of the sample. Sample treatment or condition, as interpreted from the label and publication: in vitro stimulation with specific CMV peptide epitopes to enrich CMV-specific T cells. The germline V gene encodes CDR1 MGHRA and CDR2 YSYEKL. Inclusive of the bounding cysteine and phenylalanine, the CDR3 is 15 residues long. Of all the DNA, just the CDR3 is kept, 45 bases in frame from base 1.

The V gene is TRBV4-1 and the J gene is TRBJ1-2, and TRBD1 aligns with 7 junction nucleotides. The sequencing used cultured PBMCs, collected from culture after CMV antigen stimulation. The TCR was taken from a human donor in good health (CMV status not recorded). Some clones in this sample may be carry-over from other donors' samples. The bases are TGTGCCAGCAGCCAAGACATACAGGGGCCGAGTGGCTACACCTTC. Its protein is CASSQDIQGPSGYTF.